This record concerns one T cell receptor (beta chain) sequence. Mismatch with germline at one junction end may stem from a read error. TCRdb reprocessed the RT-PCR reads with MiXCR, giving one entry per CDR3 protein. The sample comprises approximately 140,000 distinct CDR3 sequences, approximately 40% of which are singletons, and roughly 52% rests with the top ten. This entry is derived from a study of patients and donors after allogeneic stem cell transplantation. CDR1 and CDR2 (germline): SSHAT, FNYEAQ (reference sequence). The CDR3 totals 16 residues. The receptor was isolated from a human donor who was either an allogeneic HSCT recipient or a stem cell or donor lymphocyte infusion donor (not recorded which). It is not recorded whose cells these are; they may come from a transplant donor. Sequencing used blood, either unsorted or a sorted T cell fraction (not recorded which). This sequence joins TRBV7-7 and TRBJ2-2; 8 bases align to TRBD1. This CDR3 is CASSQGQGVITGELFF. The CDR3 coding sequence is TGTGCTAGCAGCCAAGGACAGGGAGTAATCACCGGGGAGCTGTTTTTT.